The 19 T cell receptor beta chains below come from one sample, sequenced in a study of blood T cell repertoires in COVID-19. The protocol was immunoSEQ multiplex PCR, while the TCRdb copy is restricted to in-frame clones and leaves out a portion. The data contain around 380,000 clones, approximately 80% of them singletons. The sample was peripheral blood. The origin of the receptors is a human donor with acute or convalescent COVID-19. The donor label of this sample is uncertain.

This clone was detected only once. The gene calls are TRBV7-8 and TRBJ1-3; D may be TRBD1 (6 bases). Trimming left V 4 bases short and J 9 bases short, with 10 bases between. The CDR3 spans 12 residues. Per the germline V gene, CDR1 is SGHVS and CDR2 is FQNEAQ. The CDR3 region is CASSWDTTTIYF. In nucleotides, the CDR3 is TGTGCCAGCAGCTGGGACACAACCACCATATATTTT.

The chain combines TRBV5-5 with TRBJ2-7; 8 bases match TRBD1. The ends lost 0 bases at V and 4 bases at J; junction bases unmatched: 3. The CDR3 covers 14 residues. CDR1 is SGHKS and CDR2 is YYEKEE in the germline V gene (reference sequence). The CDR3 DNA is TGTGCCAGCAGCTTGGGGACAGGGCAATACGAGCAGTACTTC. Translated, it gives CASSLGTGQYEQYF.

In this sample, this clone turned up a few times. This sequence joins TRBV5-1 and TRBJ2-1; 9 bases agree with TRBD1. CDR3 length: 15 amino acids. Germline V gives CDR1 SGHRS, CDR2 YFSETQ. J lost 10 bases, V lost 4 bases, and 12 bases had no gene match. In DNA, the CDR3 is TGCGCCAGCAGCCAACCGGGACAGGGCCCCAGGGAGCAGTTCTTC. Its protein is CASSQPGQGPREQFF. The full variable domain, its missing parts supplied by reference TRBV5-1 and TRBJ2-1, is KAGVTQTPRYLIKTRGQQVTLSCSPISGHRSVSWYQQTPGQGLQFLFEYFSETQRNKGNFPGRFSGRQFSNSRSEMNVSTLELGDSALYLCASSQPGQGPREQFFGPGTRLTVL.

The chain employs TRBV18 and TRBJ2-4; no clear D. The V end was cut by 3 bases, the J end by 0 bases, with 12 bases between. The CDR3 consists of 16 residues. Germline CDR1 KGHSH, CDR2 LQKENI. DNA of the CDR3: TGTGCCAGCTCACCGCTCCCAGATTTAGCCAAAAACATTCAGTACTTC. Protein sequence: CASSPLPDLAKNIQYF.

The V and J genes are TRBV19 and TRBJ1-1; 10 bases match TRBD1. V was clipped by 3 bases and J by 6 bases; unmatched bases: 10. The CDR3 consists of 16 residues. Germline lookup yields CDR1 LNHDA and CDR2 SQIVND (reference sequence). The CDR3 nucleotides are TGTGCCAGTAGTATGAGACAGGGGGCCCATATCCCTGAAGCTTTCTTT. Translating it yields CASSMRQGAHIPEAFF.

In DNA form, the CDR3 reads TGTGCCACCGACCACAGGGGGAACACTGAAGCTTTCTTT. It encodes CATDHRGNTEAFF. The V and J genes are TRBV6-6 and TRBJ1-1; TRBD1 matches 7 bases. Losses at the gene ends were 10 bases for V and 1 base for J; bases not matched to a gene: 6. Germline V gene data show CDR1 as MNHNY and CDR2 as SVGAGI (reference sequence). The CDR3 spans 13 residues.

The chain uses TRBV3-1 (or the pseudogene TRBV3-2) and TRBJ2-3; 7 nucleotides line up with TRBD2. Germline assignment: CDR1 LGHDT and CDR2 YNNKEL (reference sequence). CDR3 length: 17 residues. J gave up 10 bases and V 0 bases, and 16 bases lay outside the gene matches. The DNA of the CDR3 is TGTGCCAGCAGCCAAGATAGCGGGTGGGACGGCCGGGTTGCGCAGTATTTT. Its protein product is CASSQDSGWDGRVAQYF.

The V and J genes are TRBV5-1 and TRBJ1-2, with TRBD1 matching over 7 bases. V lost 0 bases, J lost 4 bases, and 3 bases stayed unmatched. Germline V lookup: CDR1 SGHRS, CDR2 YFSETQ. The CDR3 has 14 residues. This CDR3 is CASSLVAGGYGYTF. DNA for the CDR3: TGCGCCAGCAGCTTGGTGGCAGGGGGCTATGGCTACACCTTC.

The J gene is TRBJ1-2, the V gene TRBV4-1; possibly TRBD1 for D (6 bases). Germline lookup yields CDR1 MGHRA and CDR2 YSYEKL. V was clipped by 0 bases and J by 10 bases, with 12 bases between them. The CDR3 runs to 13 residues. The DNA for the CDR3 is TGCGCCAGCAGCCAAGAGTACAGGGATTCCTACACCTTC. Its protein product is CASSQEYRDSYTF.

The V and J genes are TRBV27 and TRBJ2-2, with D tentatively TRBD1 (6 bases). Germline CDR1 reads MNHEY; CDR2 reads SMNVEV (reference sequence). Trimming cost V 3 bases and J 6 bases, with 14 bases left between them. The length of the CDR3 is 15 residues. In DNA, the CDR3 is TGTGCCAGCAGTTTGAGGGGGTCTTTTGCCGGGGAGCTGTTTTTT. This encodes CASSLRGSFAGELFF.

The rearrangement links TRBV29-1 to TRBJ1-1, with TRBD1 matching 9 bases. After removal of 7 bases from V and 5 bases from J, the junction contained 8 bases not matched to a gene. The germline V gene has CDR1 SQVTM and CDR2 ANQGSEA. The CDR3 length is 13 residues. The chain's CDR3 is CSANRGQGTEAFF. The CDR3 DNA sequence: TGCAGCGCAAACAGGGGGCAGGGGACTGAAGCTTTCTTT.

The chain is built from TRBV27 and TRBJ2-7, with D perhaps TRBD2 (7 bases). Germline-derived CDR1 and CDR2 are MNHEY and SMNVEV (reference sequence). The V end was cut by 6 bases, the J end by 2 bases, with 14 bases between. The CDR3 is 14 residues long. CDR3 in amino acids: CASRGGGRTYEQYF. CDR3 DNA: TGTGCCAGCAGAGGGGGGGGCCGAACCTACGAGCAGTACTTC.

The CDR3 spells CASSPLAGGYNEQFF. The DNA of the CDR3 is TGTGCCAGTAGTCCTCTAGCGGGAGGTTACAATGAGCAGTTCTTC. This chain connects TRBV19 to TRBJ2-1; 11 nucleotides agree with TRBD2. Germline V gene lookup returns CDR1 LNHDA and CDR2 SQIVND (reference sequence). CDR3 length: 15 residues. The J segment lost 4 bases and the V segment lost 5 bases, leaving 4 bases of the junction unmatched.

This chain joins TRBV4-1 and TRBJ2-1, with 10 nucleotides matching TRBD2. V lost 2 bases, J lost 7 bases, and 11 bases stayed unmatched. This CDR3 has 17 amino acids. Germline values: CDR1 MGHRA, CDR2 YSYEKL. In DNA form, the CDR3 reads TGCGCCAGCAGCCAACCAACCAGCGGGGGGGCCTCAAATGAGCAGTTCTTC. Translating it yields CASSQPTSGGASNEQFF.

The chain is built from TRBV3-1 (or the pseudogene TRBV3-2) and TRBJ2-3, with 7 bases that match TRBD2. Germline CDR1 and CDR2: LGHDT and YNNKEL (reference sequence). The ends lost 0 bases at V and 13 bases at J; junction bases unmatched: 7. The CDR3 length is 13 residues. CDR3 sequence (DNA): TGTGCCAGCAGCCAAGAGTCCGGGGACTACGAGTATTTT. The encoded protein is CASSQESGDYEYF.

The chain carries TRBV6-5 and TRBJ1-2; 7 nucleotides match TRBD1. The CDR3 has 14 amino acids. Trimming removed 6 bases from V and 2 bases from J; junction bases left unmatched: 6. The V gene's germline CDR1 is MNHEY and CDR2 SVGAGI. The CDR3 sequence: CASRGQKSNYGYTF. CDR3 nucleotides: TGTGCCAGCAGGGGACAGAAATCGAACTATGGCTACACCTTC.

V usage is TRBV27 and J usage is TRBJ1-5, with D hard to call. Between the trimmed V and J ends, which lost 5 bases and 5 bases, there was a span of 10 bases. This CDR3 contains 13 residues. CDR1 and CDR2 from the germline V gene are MNHEY and SMNVEV (reference sequence). Here the CDR3 reads CASSRYPDQPQHF. The CDR3 coding sequence is TGTGCCAGCAGTCGATACCCAGATCAGCCCCAGCATTTT.

The chain carries TRBV29-1 and TRBJ2-7, with D possibly matching TRBD2 (6 bases). V was clipped by 7 bases and J by 2 bases, with 9 bases between them. CDR1 is SQVTM and CDR2 is ANQGSEA in the germline V gene. The CDR3 contains 11 residues. CDR3 in amino acids: CSGGLTYEQYF. In nucleotides, the CDR3 is TGCAGCGGGGGACTTACCTACGAGCAGTACTTC.

V usage is TRBV3-1 (or the pseudogene TRBV3-2) and J usage is TRBJ1-1; perhaps TRBD1 as D (6 bases). This CDR3 region has 17 residues. Germline V gives CDR1 LGHDT, CDR2 YNNKEL (reference sequence). Trimming took off 4 bases at V and 3 bases at J, with 21 bases between the two ends. Written as DNA, the CDR3 is TGTGCCAGCAGCCGAATCCCTACGGGGGGGCCGGACACTGAAGCTTTCTTT. Translation: CASSRIPTGGPDTEAFF.